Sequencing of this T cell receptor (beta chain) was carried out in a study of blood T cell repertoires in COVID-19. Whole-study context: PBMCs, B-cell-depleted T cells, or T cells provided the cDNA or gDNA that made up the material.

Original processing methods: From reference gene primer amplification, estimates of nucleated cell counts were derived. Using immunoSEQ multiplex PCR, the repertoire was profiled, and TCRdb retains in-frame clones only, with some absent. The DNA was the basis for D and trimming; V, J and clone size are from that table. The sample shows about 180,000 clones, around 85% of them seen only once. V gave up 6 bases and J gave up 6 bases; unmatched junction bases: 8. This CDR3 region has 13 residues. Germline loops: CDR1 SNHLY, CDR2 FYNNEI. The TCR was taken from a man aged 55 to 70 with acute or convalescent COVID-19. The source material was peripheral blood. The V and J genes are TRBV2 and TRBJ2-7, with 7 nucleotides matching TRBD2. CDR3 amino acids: CASRTGTTGEQYF. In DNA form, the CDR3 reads TGTGCCAGCAGGACCGGGACTACAGGCGAGCAGTACTTC.